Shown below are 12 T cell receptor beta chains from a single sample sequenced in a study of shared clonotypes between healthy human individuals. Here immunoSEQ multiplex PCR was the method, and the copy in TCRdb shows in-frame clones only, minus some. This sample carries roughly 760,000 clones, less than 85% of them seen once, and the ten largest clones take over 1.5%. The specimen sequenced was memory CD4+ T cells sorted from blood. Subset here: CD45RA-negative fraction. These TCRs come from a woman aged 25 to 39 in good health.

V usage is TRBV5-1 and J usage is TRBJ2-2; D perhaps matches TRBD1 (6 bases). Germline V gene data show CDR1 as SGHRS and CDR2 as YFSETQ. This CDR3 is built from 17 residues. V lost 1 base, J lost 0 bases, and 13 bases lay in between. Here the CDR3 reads CASSLSSDRPNTGELFF. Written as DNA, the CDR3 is TGCGCCAGCAGCTTGAGTTCTGACAGGCCGAACACCGGGGAGCTGTTTTTT.

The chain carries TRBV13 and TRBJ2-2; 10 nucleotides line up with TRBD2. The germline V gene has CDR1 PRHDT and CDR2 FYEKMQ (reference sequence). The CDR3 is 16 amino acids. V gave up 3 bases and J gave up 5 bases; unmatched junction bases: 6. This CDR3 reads CASSFRGTSVTGELFF. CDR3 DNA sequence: TGTGCCAGCAGCTTCCGCGGGACTAGCGTAACCGGGGAGCTGTTTTTT.

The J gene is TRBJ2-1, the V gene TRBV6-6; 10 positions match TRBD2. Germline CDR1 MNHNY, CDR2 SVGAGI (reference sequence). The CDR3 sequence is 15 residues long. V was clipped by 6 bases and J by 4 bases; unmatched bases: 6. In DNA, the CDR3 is TGTGCCAGCAGCCAACTAGCGGGAATTTACAATGAGCAGTTCTTC. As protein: CASSQLAGIYNEQFF.

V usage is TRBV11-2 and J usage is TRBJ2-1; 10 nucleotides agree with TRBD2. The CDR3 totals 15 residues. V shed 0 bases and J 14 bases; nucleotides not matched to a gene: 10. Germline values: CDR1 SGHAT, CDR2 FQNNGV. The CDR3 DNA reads TGTGCCAGCAGCTTAGATCCGGCTAGCGGGAGCATGGAGTTCTTC. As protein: CASSLDPASGSMEFF. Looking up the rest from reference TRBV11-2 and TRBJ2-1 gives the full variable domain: EAGVAQSPRYKIIEKRQSVAFWCNPISGHATLYWYQQILGQGPKLLIQFQNNGVVDDSQLPKDRFSAERLKGVDSTLKIQPAKLEDSAVYLCASSLDPASGSMEFFGPGTRLTVL.

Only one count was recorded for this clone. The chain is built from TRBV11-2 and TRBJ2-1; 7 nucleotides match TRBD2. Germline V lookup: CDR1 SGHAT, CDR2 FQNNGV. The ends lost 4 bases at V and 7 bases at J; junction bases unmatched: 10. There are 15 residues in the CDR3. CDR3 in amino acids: CASSSPAGLRNEQFF. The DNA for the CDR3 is TGTGCCAGCAGCTCACCAGCGGGATTACGGAATGAGCAGTTCTTC.

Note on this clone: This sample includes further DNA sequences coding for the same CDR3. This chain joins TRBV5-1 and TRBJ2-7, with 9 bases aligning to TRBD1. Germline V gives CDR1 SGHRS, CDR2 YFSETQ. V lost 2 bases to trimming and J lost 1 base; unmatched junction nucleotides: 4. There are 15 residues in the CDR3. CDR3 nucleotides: TGCGCCAGCAGCTTTGGGGACAGGGATTCCTACGAGCAGTACTTC. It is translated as CASSFGDRDSYEQYF. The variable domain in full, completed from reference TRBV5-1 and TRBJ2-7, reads KAGVTQTPRYLIKTRGQQVTLSCSPISGHRSVSWYQQTPGQGLQFLFEYFSETQRNKGNFPGRFSGRQFSNSRSEMNVSTLELGDSALYLCASSFGDRDSYEQYFGPGTRLTVT.

The DNA for the CDR3 is TGTGCCAGCAGTCCCGGGGCCCTAAATCAGCCCCAGCATTTT. Encoded protein: CASSPGALNQPQHF. The V call is TRBV6-1, the J call TRBJ1-5; D possibly corresponds to TRBD1 (5 bases). V was clipped by 5 bases and J by 4 bases, with 12 bases between them. This CDR3 has 14 amino acids. Germline CDR1 and CDR2: MNHNS and SASEGT.

The CDR3 region has the DNA TGTGCCAGCAGCGAAGGGAAGGGCCTCGACACTGAAGCTTTCTTT. This encodes CASSEGKGLDTEAFF. V and J are TRBV7-9 and TRBJ1-1, with D unresolved. The length of the CDR3 is 15 residues. Germline V gene sequence: CDR1 SEHNR, CDR2 FQNEAQ (reference sequence). V was cut by 5 bases and J by 3 bases, with 16 bases left in between.

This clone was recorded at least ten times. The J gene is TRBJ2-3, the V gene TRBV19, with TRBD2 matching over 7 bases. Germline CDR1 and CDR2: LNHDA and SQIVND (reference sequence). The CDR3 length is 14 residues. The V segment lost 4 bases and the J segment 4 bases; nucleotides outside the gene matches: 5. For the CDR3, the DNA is TGTGCCAGTAGTACCCAACGGGGGGCAGATACGCAGTATTTT. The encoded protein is CASSTQRGADTQYF.

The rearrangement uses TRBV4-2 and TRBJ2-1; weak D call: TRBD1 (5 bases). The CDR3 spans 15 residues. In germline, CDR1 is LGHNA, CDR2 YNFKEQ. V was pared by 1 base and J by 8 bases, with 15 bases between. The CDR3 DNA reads TGTGCCAGCAGCCAAGGGGGCTTGTTTTTTGATGAGCAGTTCTTC. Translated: CASSQGGLFFDEQFF.

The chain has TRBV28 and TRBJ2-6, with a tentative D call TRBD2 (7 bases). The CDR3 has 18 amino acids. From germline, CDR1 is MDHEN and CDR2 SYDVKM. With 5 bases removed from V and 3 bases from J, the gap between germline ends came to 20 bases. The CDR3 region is CASSPVRLGGRGANVLTF. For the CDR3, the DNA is TGTGCCAGCAGTCCCGTACGCCTCGGGGGGCGTGGGGCCAACGTCCTGACTTTC.

This CDR3 reads CASKGQGNTEAFF. CDR3 nucleotides: TGTGCCAGCAAGGGACAGGGAAACACTGAAGCTTTCTTT. The genes are TRBV2 and TRBJ1-1, with 9 bases aligning to TRBD1. CDR3 length equals 13 residues. Germline loops: CDR1 SNHLY, CDR2 FYNNEI. J was trimmed by 2 bases and V by 7 bases; bases with no gene match: 2.